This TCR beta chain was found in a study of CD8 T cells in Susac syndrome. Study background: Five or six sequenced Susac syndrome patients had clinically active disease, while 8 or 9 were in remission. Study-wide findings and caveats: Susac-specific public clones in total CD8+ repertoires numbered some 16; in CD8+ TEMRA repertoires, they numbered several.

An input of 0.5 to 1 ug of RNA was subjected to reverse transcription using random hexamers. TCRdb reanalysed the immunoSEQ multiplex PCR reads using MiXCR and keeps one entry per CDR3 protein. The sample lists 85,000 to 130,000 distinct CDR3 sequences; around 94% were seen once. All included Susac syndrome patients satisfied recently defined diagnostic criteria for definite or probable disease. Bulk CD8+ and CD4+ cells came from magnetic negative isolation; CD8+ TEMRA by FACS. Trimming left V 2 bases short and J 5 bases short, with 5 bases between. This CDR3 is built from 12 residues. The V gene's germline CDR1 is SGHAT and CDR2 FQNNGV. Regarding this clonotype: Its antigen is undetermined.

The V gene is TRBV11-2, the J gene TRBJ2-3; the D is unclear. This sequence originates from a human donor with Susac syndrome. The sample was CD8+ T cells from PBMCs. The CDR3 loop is CASSLYGDTQYF. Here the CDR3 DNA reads TGTGCCAGCAGCTTATACGGAGATACGCAGTATTTT. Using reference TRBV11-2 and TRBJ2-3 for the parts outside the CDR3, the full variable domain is EAGVAQSPRYKIIEKRQSVAFWCNPISGHATLYWYQQILGQGPKLLIQFQNNGVVDDSQLPKDRFSAERLKGVDSTLKIQPAKLEDSAVYLCASSLYGDTQYFGPGTRLTVL.